This T cell receptor beta chain was recorded in a study of Graves' ophthalmopathy and Graves' hyperthyroidism (dated by TCRdb to 2017 to 2018). Describing the broader study: Peripheral blood was collected at initial diagnosis, prior to any treatment. To tell Graves' ophthalmopathy apart from Graves' hyperthyroidism, and to predict which patients would progress to ophthalmopathy, the study relied on TCR beta repertoire signatures. In total, 135 blood samples were TCR-sequenced: 43 ophthalmopathy, 80 or so hyperthyroidism and some 17 hyperthyroidism-to-ophthalmopathy patients. A discovery set of 100 patients (around 45 ophthalmopathy, about 58 stable hyperthyroidism) was enrolled to explore V-J signatures distinguishing ophthalmopathy from hyperthyroidism. An independent validation cohort was composed of 18 to 20 hyperthyroidism patients and roughly 16 patients who later progressed from hyperthyroidism to ophthalmopathy. In over 5 hyperthyroidism patients, the T-cell repertoire of thyroid tissue was compared with the T-cell repertoire of blood. Following sampling, methimazole starting at 30 mg daily was administered to hyperthyroidism patients, and high-dose intravenous methylprednisolone was administered to ophthalmopathy patients. The 100 discovery patients were divided at random into training and test sets in a 7:3 ratio. General conclusions and limits of the study: In validation, the model predicted ophthalmopathy progression with less than 71% sensitivity and about 77% specificity; around twelve predicted patients were CT-confirmed with GO in a median of approximately six months. No statistical method was used to set the sample size in advance, and the investigators knew which group each participant was assigned to. Ophthalmopathy was separated from stable hyperthyroidism by the 13-signature model with around 88% sensitivity and roughly 82% specificity in cross-validation and with 80%/75% in the test set. Most of the expanded thyroid clonotypes with a frequency above 0.001 were also detected in blood, and it was suggested that the thyroid immune response may be reflected by blood repertoires.

There are many counts of this clonotype. Its specific antigen is unknown. Nothing much larger sits one base from this clone, and base qualities are not available. Ophthalmopathy patients were characterized by moderately to severely active disease, a Clinical Activity Score of at least 3, a NOSPECS grade of at least 4, and a disease duration under 3 months. Patients with other autoimmune diseases, uncontrolled infections, pregnancy or lactation were excluded from the study. Clinical symptoms, serum thyroxine, TRAb, thyroid ultrasound and orbital computed tomography were used for diagnosis. PBMCs were isolated from approximately 10 ml of fresh peripheral blood by Ficoll-Paque density gradient centrifugation. Total RNA was extracted with Trizol reagent and quality-checked on an Agilent 2100 Bioanalyzer. TCR beta CDR3 regions were amplified from RNA transcripts for repertoire sequencing. The first round was an RT-PCR using HTBI primers with the Qiagen OneStep RT-PCR kit, and this first round was followed by a second-round multiplex PCR, then size selection and purification. Libraries were sequenced paired-end with 100 bp reads on an Illumina HiSeq2000. The paper's processing steps were these. SOAPnuke was used to process the reads, throwing out any read that had adapters, had uncalled bases, had a mean Phred below 15, or lacked an exact constant-primer or identifier match. COPE v1.2.5 was used to merge high-quality paired reads. Each unique nucleotide sequence was defined as a clonotype, and clonotypes were aligned to IMGT TRB V, D and J references with MiTCR v1.1. The analysis was limited to V-J combinations with a frequency above 0.0001, which together covered 99.2% of the repertoires. A TCR clonal expansion and chaos score per V-J combination was defined as the ratio of F50 clonal expansion to chaos observed in the TCRdist matrix. Welch's t-statistics and random forest were used to reduce features to 10 to 15 V-J combinations, which were fed into a naive Bayes classifier. The Morisita-Horn index was used to measure how similar the thyroid and blood repertoires were. TCRdb's own reprocessing of the public reads used fastp at Q25 and MiXCR and kept productive beta chains. Records with the same CDR3 protein are collapsed into one entry carrying the most frequent genes and DNA. These V and J calls rely on TCRdb rather than the paper's analysis. Recorded for this sample are around 470,000 distinct CDR3 sequences; under 15% of them occurred a single time. The top ten clonotypes cover about 10% of the sample.

From the germline V gene, CDR1 is KGHSH and CDR2 is LQKENI. The cysteine opens and the phenylalanine closes a CDR3 of 15 amino acids. Only the CDR3 portion is preserved as DNA: 45 bases, with reading frame beginning at the first base. Compared with germline, V lacks 5 bases and J lacks 2 bases; bases without a gene match: 5. The sequenced sample was blood. The sequence links TRBV18 to TRBJ1-5; 8 central bases correspond to TRBD1. This clonotype was sampled from a woman younger than 45 with Graves' ophthalmopathy. Donor details come from another sample of the same person, matched by shared clones. The sequenced DNA: TGTGCCAGCTCAACCACAGGGGGTGGCAATCAGCCCCAGCATTTT. It codes for CASSTTGGGNQPQHF.